The rows below give T cell receptor beta chains drawn from one sample of a study of Ad26.COV2.S vaccination and SARS-CoV-2 variants. Libraries were prepared by immunoSEQ multiplex PCR; TCRdb keeps only in-frame clonotypes and omits some of them. The repertoire holds about 400,000 clones, with 85% to 90% as singletons. The source material was peripheral blood, sampled in a trial of Ad26.COV2.S vaccine versus placebo. These receptors all stem from a person between 18 and 59 years old who received the Ad26.COV2.S COVID-19 vaccine or a placebo. CDR3s leave out the opening cysteine and the closing phenylalanine or tryptophan. Each record gives: CDR3 protein, J gene, V gene, clone size. The size of a clone is reported for some rows only, either as once, few or many, or as a class for expanded clones.

ASSLESVCT TRBJ1-2 TRBV5-1 .
ACRDRGSNQPQH TRBJ1-5 TRBV30 .
ASRDRGDTEAF TRBJ1-1 TRBV6-5 .
SASTPTGRTEAF TRBJ1-1 TRBV20-1 .
AISAPGQRVGTQY TRBJ2-5 TRBV10-3 .
SASWRGTDFFYGYT TRBJ1-2 TRBV20-1 .
ASSLDRDNSPLH TRBJ1-6 TRBV11-2 .
ASSGGAGDTQY TRBJ2-3 TRBV9 .
ASSERGGSVEQF TRBJ2-1 TRBV2 .
ASSQDPGRSETQY TRBJ2-5 TRBV14 .
ASSETIAGRDTQY TRBJ2-3 TRBV2 .
ASSQESGISARGYT TRBJ1-2 TRBV3-1/TRBV3-2 .
ASSLKVTGGSNEQY TRBJ2-7 TRBV11-2 .
ASREPNEKLF TRBJ1-4 TRBV28 .
ASSQRLDSPLH TRBJ1-6 TRBV7-9 .
ASSFARYEQY TRBJ2-7 TRBV12-3/TRBV12-4 .
ASSLGGRFYEQY TRBJ2-7 TRBV5-6 .
ASSFQPGGRDTQY TRBJ2-3 TRBV5-8 once
ASSLSAGRGLNQPQH TRBJ1-5 TRBV13 few
ASTEDRWREKLF TRBJ1-4 TRBV6-5 .
ASSQGRGTGTYEQY TRBJ2-7 TRBV4-3 .
ASSSGGGENYGYT TRBJ1-2 TRBV7-3 .